This is a list of T cell receptor beta chains from one sample in a study of Ad26.COV2.S vaccination and SARS-CoV-2 variants. Using immunoSEQ multiplex PCR, the repertoire was profiled, and TCRdb retains in-frame clones only, with some absent. The sample holds about 350,000 clones, about 85% seen once. The specimen comprised peripheral blood, sampled in a trial of Ad26.COV2.S vaccine versus placebo. Source of these receptors: a person between 18 and 60 years old who received the Ad26.COV2.S COVID-19 vaccine or a placebo. Both conserved end residues are trimmed from each CDR3.

J: TRBJ2-1; length: 14; V: TRBV5-4; CDR3: ATLSAGTTIYNEQF
J: TRBJ2-1; length: 12; V: TRBV9; CDR3: ASSVSSGTSEQF
J: TRBJ1-2; length: 14; V: TRBV6-1; CDR3: ASSDLQTPGYYGYT
J: TRBJ2-4; length: 16; V: TRBV28; CDR3: ASSPLSKGAWAKNIQY
J: TRBJ2-1; length: 13; V: TRBV11-3; CDR3: ASSTSGTGENEQF
J: TRBJ2-7; length: 10; V: TRBV7-2; CDR3: ASSFQQYEQY
J: TRBJ1-1; length: 12; V: TRBV18; CDR3: ASSPLRGPGEAF
J: TRBJ1-2; length: 13; V: TRBV7-8; CDR3: ASSLYPGNNEGYT
J: TRBJ1-5; length: 13; V: TRBV7-9; CDR3: ASSLGDGGNQPQH
J: TRBJ1-1; length: 14; V: TRBV6-6; CDR3: ASSSTKQGEDTEAF
J: TRBJ2-1; length: 12; V: TRBV29-1; CDR3: SITGTGGFHEQF
J: TRBJ2-6; length: 13; V: TRBV5-8; CDR3: ASSSLGSGANVLT
J: TRBJ1-4; length: 13; V: TRBV27; CDR3: ASSHLGTGNEKLF
J: TRBJ1-4; length: 12; V: TRBV30; CDR3: AWSGSDSSEKLF
J: TRBJ2-3; length: 10; V: TRBV27; CDR3: ASSTTGYTQY
J: TRBJ2-5; length: 12; V: TRBV7-9; CDR3: ASSVGLGQETQY
J: TRBJ1-2; length: 14; V: TRBV7-9; CDR3: ASSSEPLQPRYGYT
J: TRBJ2-7; length: 12; V: TRBV27; CDR3: ASSPGGAIYEQY
J: TRBJ1-3; length: 12; V: TRBV10-3; CDR3: AISGHPSGNTIY
J: TRBJ2-7; length: 9; V: TRBV27; CDR3: ASSSLYEQY
J: TRBJ2-1; length: 15; V: TRBV4-1; CDR3: ASSQETQGGSYNEQF
J: TRBJ2-7; length: 9; V: TRBV3-1/TRBV3-2; CDR3: ASSQAMEQY
J: TRBJ1-2; length: 12; V: TRBV28; CDR3: ASRPTSTAYGYT
J: TRBJ1-6; length: 14; V: TRBV11-1; CDR3: ASNNYPGDSRSPLH
J: TRBJ1-6; length: 10; V: TRBV19; CDR3: ASRMNNSPLH
J: TRBJ1-5; length: 13; V: TRBV4-2; CDR3: ASSPLDRGHQPQH
J: TRBJ2-7; length: 10; V: TRBV25-1; CDR3: ASRDSPYEQY
J: TRBJ2-5; length: 14; V: TRBV5-5; CDR3: ASSLAGVGGGETQY
J: TRBJ2-2; length: 15; V: TRBV14; CDR3: ASSQVGTIVRNGELF
J: TRBJ1-1; length: 11; V: TRBV19; CDR3: ASSRLDSGEAF
J: TRBJ1-4; length: 12; V: TRBV19; CDR3: ASSVRLGNEKLF
J: TRBJ1-2; length: 10; V: TRBV30; CDR3: AWSVPGYGYT
J: TRBJ1-5; length: 15; V: TRBV4-1; CDR3: ASSQDRGQGSNQPQH
J: TRBJ2-4; length: 17; V: TRBV6-2/TRBV6-3; CDR3: ASSPIPDRGLLAKNIQY
J: TRBJ2-5; length: 13; V: TRBV18; CDR3: ASSPPPAYQETQY
J: TRBJ2-7; length: 13; V: TRBV28; CDR3: ASSLPITSSYEQY
J: TRBJ2-3; length: 14; V: TRBV24-1; CDR3: ATSDSNRGRTDTQY
J: TRBJ1-5; length: 12; V: TRBV21-1; CDR3: ASSRTHSNQPQH
J: TRBJ2-4; length: 14; V: TRBV19; CDR3: ASSTSLGVVKNIQY
J: TRBJ1-5; length: 12; V: TRBV18; CDR3: ASSRRQGEQPQH
J: TRBJ1-2; length: 9; V: TRBV30; CDR3: AWSVRDSYT
J: TRBJ2-3; length: 13; V: TRBV13; CDR3: ASSLGDRGTDTQY
J: TRBJ2-3; length: 13; V: TRBV10-3; CDR3: AIRDSAVLTDTQY
J: TRBJ2-1; length: 14; V: TRBV28; CDR3: ASSSLGLAGYNEQF
J: TRBJ2-1; length: 12; V: TRBV7-2; CDR3: ASSLDYSYNEQF
J: TRBJ1-3; length: 13; V: TRBV11-2; CDR3: ASSLDQASGNTIY
J: TRBJ2-5; length: 18; V: TRBV28; CDR3: ASSPPRSSGELGLVETQY
J: TRBJ2-5; length: 15; V: TRBV24-1; CDR3: ATSDSALGGLGETQY
J: TRBJ1-2; length: 17; V: TRBV28; CDR3: ASSLINPQGLLLRYGYT
J: TRBJ1-2; length: 13; V: TRBV11-2; CDR3: ASSLDDRGYYGYT
J: TRBJ1-6; length: 15; V: TRBV4-1; CDR3: ASSQVTAGVLDSPLH
J: TRBJ2-7; length: 12; V: TRBV7-2; CDR3: ASSQRSGHYEQY
J: TRBJ2-1; length: 16; V: TRBV3-1/TRBV3-2; CDR3: ASSQERLGRTTYNEQF
J: TRBJ1-2; length: 12; V: TRBV27; CDR3: ASSLLAQGNSYT
J: TRBJ2-1; length: 13; V: TRBV19; CDR3: ATKGGGVGANEQF
J: TRBJ2-1; length: 17; V: TRBV11-2; CDR3: ASSHYLGSSGGARNEQF
J: TRBJ2-1; length: 13; V: TRBV14; CDR3: ASSGPGLAGSEQF
J: TRBJ2-1; length: 18; V: TRBV15; CDR3: ATSRYLEGLAGVIYNEQF
J: TRBJ2-2; length: 9; V: TRBV20-1; CDR3: SAIDTGELF